A selection of T cell receptor beta chains follows, all from one sample in a study of identical twins. MiXCR was run by TCRdb on the 5' RACE reads, yielding one entry per CDR3 protein. This table holds hundreds of thousands of distinct CDR3 sequences, roughly a tenth found once. Sequencing input: memory (CD45RO+) T cells sorted from blood. The receptor set was obtained from a woman aged 18-30 years in good health. Each CDR3 is given without its conserved first and last residue. Clone size is not always given. Where it is, it says once, few, many or a class for expanded clones.

>TRBJ2-1|few|TRBV20-1
SARSSNSYNEQF
>TRBJ1-2|many|TRBV5-5
ASSRDRVRGYT
>TRBJ1-1|once|TRBV6-1
ASAQRGKGAGVTEAF
>TRBJ2-5|few|TRBV11-1
ASSLGVRQETQY
>TRBJ1-2|-|TRBV29-1
SVPRAKNGYT
>TRBJ2-1|many|TRBV7-8
ASSLGGGSVTYNEQF
>TRBJ2-5|few|TRBV28
ASVSKRTQY
>TRBJ2-3|many|TRBV5-6
ASSPIAGQSDTQY
>TRBJ2-5|-|TRBV3-1
ACSQLAGSQETQY
>TRBJ1-2|-|TRBV12-3/TRBV12-4
ASRRFKGAHGYT
>TRBJ2-6|few|TRBV14
ASSQPAVSPGANVLT
>TRBJ2-3|many|TRBV11-2
ASSMEDRVDTQY
>TRBJ2-5|-|TRBV10-1
ASSPGPEGPETQY
>TRBJ1-1|few|TRBV15
ATSRDNLAEAF
>TRBJ2-7|few|TRBV7-7
ASSLFYRGEQY
>TRBJ2-1|-|TRBV6-1
ASRKGGTSYNEQF
>TRBJ1-4|-|TRBV5-8
ASSPGHATNEKLF
>TRBJ2-1|many|TRBV5-1
ASSPPQDRHNEQF
>TRBJ2-3|few|TRBV6-5
ASSYFGTFEGDTQY
>TRBJ2-5|many|TRBV5-1
ASSYGGTRQETQY
>TRBJ2-1|many|TRBV12-3/TRBV12-4
ASSLAGTSNAYNEQF
>TRBJ1-5|many|TRBV4-3
ASSQDLRVGGNQPQH
>TRBJ2-7|few|TRBV20-1
SAQAGARRPYEQY
>TRBJ2-1|many|TRBV7-2
ASSLEMAGAGNEQF
>TRBJ2-2|-|TRBV20-1
SARDAGGTGELF
>TRBJ2-5|many|TRBV5-4
ASSLRTSGTETQY
>TRBJ2-1|few|TRBV3-1
ASSQPTRTYNEQF
>TRBJ1-2|few|TRBV5-1
ASSPQGSDYT
>TRBJ2-7|-|TRBV27
ASSLYGPYEQY
>TRBJ2-1|-|TRBV2
ASSGATGPIYNEQF
>TRBJ2-7|few|TRBV11-3
ASSARDRGTYEQY
>TRBJ1-6|once|TRBV7-3
ASSPGQNSPLH
>TRBJ2-7|-|TRBV7-2
ASSRAGARNEQY